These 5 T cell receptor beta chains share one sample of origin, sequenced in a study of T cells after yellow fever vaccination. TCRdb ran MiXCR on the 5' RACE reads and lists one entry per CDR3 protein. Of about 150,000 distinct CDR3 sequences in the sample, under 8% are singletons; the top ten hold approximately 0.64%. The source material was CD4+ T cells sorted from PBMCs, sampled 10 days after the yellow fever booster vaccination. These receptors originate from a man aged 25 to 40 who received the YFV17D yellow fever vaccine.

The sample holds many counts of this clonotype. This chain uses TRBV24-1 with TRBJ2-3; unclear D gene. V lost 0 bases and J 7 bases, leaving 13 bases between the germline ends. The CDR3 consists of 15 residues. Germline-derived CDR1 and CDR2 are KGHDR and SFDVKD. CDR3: CATSDLGESSHTQYF. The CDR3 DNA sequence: TGTGCCACCAGTGATTTGGGAGAATCTTCACATACGCAGTATTTT.

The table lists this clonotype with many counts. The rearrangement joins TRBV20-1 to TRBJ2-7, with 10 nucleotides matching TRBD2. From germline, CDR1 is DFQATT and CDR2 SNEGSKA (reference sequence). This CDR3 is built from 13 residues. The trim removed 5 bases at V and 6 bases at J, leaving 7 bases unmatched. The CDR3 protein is CSAGLAEKAEQYF. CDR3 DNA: TGCAGTGCTGGACTAGCGGAAAAGGCCGAGCAGTACTTC.

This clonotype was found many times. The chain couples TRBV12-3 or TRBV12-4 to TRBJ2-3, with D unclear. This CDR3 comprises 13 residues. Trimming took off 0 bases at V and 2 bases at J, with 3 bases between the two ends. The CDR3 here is CASSLAHTDTQYF. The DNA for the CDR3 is TGTGCCAGCAGTTTAGCCCACACAGATACGCAGTATTTT.

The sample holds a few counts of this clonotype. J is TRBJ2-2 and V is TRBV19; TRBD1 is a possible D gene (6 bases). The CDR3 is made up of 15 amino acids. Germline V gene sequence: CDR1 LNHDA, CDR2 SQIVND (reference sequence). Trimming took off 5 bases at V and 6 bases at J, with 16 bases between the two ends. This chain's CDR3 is CASSPQGMRAGELFF. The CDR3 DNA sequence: TGTGCCAGTAGTCCCCAGGGGATGAGGGCCGGGGAGCTGTTTTTT.

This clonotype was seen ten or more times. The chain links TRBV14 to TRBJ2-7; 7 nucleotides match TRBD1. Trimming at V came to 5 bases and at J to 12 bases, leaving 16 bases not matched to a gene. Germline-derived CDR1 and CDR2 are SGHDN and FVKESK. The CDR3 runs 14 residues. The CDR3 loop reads CASSELGQIKTWYF. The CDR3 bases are TGTGCCAGCAGCGAGTTGGGACAGATCAAGACCTGGTACTTC.